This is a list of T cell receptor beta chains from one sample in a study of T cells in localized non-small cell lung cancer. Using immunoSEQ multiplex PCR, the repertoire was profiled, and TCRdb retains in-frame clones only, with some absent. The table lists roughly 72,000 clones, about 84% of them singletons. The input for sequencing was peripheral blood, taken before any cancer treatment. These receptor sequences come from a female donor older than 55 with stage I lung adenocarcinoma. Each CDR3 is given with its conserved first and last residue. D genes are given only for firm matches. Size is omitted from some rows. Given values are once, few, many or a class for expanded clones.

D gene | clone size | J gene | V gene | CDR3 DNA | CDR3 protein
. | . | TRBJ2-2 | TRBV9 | TGTGCCAGCAGCGTATATGTTATCGGGGAGCTGTTTTTT | CASSVYVIGELFF
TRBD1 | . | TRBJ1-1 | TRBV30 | TGTGCCGGGTCGACAGGGGGGCACACTGAAGCTTTCTTT | CAGSTGGHTEAFF
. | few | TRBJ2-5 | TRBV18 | TGTGCCAGCTCAGCCGGACCTTACCAAGAGACCCAGTACTTC | CASSAGPYQETQYF
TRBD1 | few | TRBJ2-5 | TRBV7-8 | TGTGCCAGCAGCTCCAGACAGGGTAAAGAGACCCAGTACTTC | CASSSRQGKETQYF
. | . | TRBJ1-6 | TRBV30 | TGTGCCTGGAACAAAAGGGCGAGACAGAATAATTCACCCCTCCACTTT | CAWNKRARQNNSPLHF
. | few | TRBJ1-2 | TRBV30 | TGTGCCTGGAGTCTCACGGGATTCGCGGGCTACACCTTC | CAWSLTGFAGYTF
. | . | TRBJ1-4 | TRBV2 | TGTGCCAGCAGTGCAATTTCAACTAATGAAAAACTGTTTTTT | CASSAISTNEKLFF
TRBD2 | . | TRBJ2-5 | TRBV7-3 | TGTGCCAGCAGCCCCGGGACTAGCGGGAGGTGGGTTTCGGCGGAGACCCAGTACTTC | CASSPGTSGRWVSAETQYF
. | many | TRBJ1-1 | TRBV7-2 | TGTGCCAGCAGCTTGGATGGACAGACGAACACTGAAGCTTTCTTT | CASSLDGQTNTEAFF
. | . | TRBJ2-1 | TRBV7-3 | TGTGCCAGCAGCTTTCCAGGGATCCGATACAATGAGCAGTTCTTC | CASSFPGIRYNEQFF
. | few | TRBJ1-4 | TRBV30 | TGTGCCTGGAGTTCGGGCACCCTCGAGGAAAAACTGTTTTTT | CAWSSGTLEEKLFF
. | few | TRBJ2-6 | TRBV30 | TGTGCCTGGAGTGACTCTGGGGCCAACGTCCTGACTTTC | CAWSDSGANVLTF